These 29 T cell receptor beta chains were all obtained from the same sample, sequenced in a study of OX40 agonist ivuxolimab in advanced cancers. TCRdb keeps only in-frame clones here, not all; method: immunoSEQ multiplex PCR. The sample lists around 45,000 clones; just over 90% were seen once. Sequencing used CD4+ or CD8+ T cells sorted from blood, obtained in a trial of the OX40 agonist ivuxolimab. The receptors come from an adult with an advanced solid tumor such as melanoma, head and neck, liver or kidney cancer.

This sequence joins TRBV5-1 and TRBJ2-5; D possibly corresponds to TRBD1 (6 bases). The V and J ends lost 1 base and 1 base respectively, with 11 bases between them. The CDR3 is made up of 15 amino acids. Germline lookup yields CDR1 SGHRS and CDR2 YFSETQ. The CDR3 DNA follows: TGCGCCAGCAGCTTGTTTCCGGACAGCCAAGAGACCCAGTACTTC. Its translation is CASSLFPDSQETQYF.

This chain joins TRBV19 and TRBJ2-1; 8 nucleotides align to TRBD2. The CDR3 contains 13 residues. Germline CDR1 LNHDA, CDR2 SQIVND (reference sequence). The trim removed 7 bases at V and 9 bases at J, leaving 8 bases unmatched. CDR3 sequence (DNA): TGTGCCAGTACCATGTCCGGGACTAGTGAGCAGTTCTTC. The encoded protein is CASTMSGTSEQFF.

This chain links TRBV19 with TRBJ2-1; no definite D call. CDR1 LNHDA and CDR2 SQIVND come from the germline V gene (reference sequence). This CDR3 contains 13 residues. The V end lost 3 bases, the J end lost 9 bases, and 12 bases lay between the germline ends. CDR3 sequence: CASSISLVTEQFF. DNA of the CDR3: TGTGCCAGTAGTATTTCATTGGTGACTGAGCAGTTCTTC.

This chain uses TRBV7-9 with TRBJ2-7; perhaps TRBD2 as D (5 bases). Germline values: CDR1 SEHNR, CDR2 FQNEAQ (reference sequence). Trimming took off 4 bases at V and 2 bases at J, with 15 bases between the two ends. The CDR3 sequence is 15 residues long. Here the CDR3 reads CASSSMPGIPYEQYF. CDR3 in DNA: TGTGCCAGCAGCTCCATGCCGGGGATCCCCTACGAGCAGTACTTC.

The rearrangement joins TRBV4-2 to TRBJ1-1, with D tentatively TRBD1 (5 bases). The V gene's germline CDR1 is LGHNA and CDR2 YNFKEQ. This CDR3 has 12 amino acids. Trimming pared 1 base from V and 7 bases from J, leaving 7 bases between. The CDR3 reads CASSQGGDEAFF. CDR3 nucleotide sequence: TGTGCCAGCAGCCAAGGGGGCGATGAAGCTTTCTTT.

The gene calls are TRBV27 and TRBJ2-1, with 10 bases aligning to TRBD1. Germline V CDR1 and CDR2: MNHEY, SMNVEV (reference sequence). The CDR3 is 14 residues long. Trimming removed 8 bases from V and 7 bases from J; junction bases left unmatched: 8. Here the CDR3 DNA reads TGTGCCAGCTCCCGGGACAGGGGATTTAATGAGCAGTTCTTC. Its translation is CASSRDRGFNEQFF.

This chain uses TRBV9 with TRBJ2-1, with a weak D call TRBD2 (7 bases). Per the germline V gene, CDR1 is SGDLS and CDR2 is YYNGEE. The CDR3 covers 15 residues. V shed 0 bases and J shed 5 bases, with 12 bases lying between them. The CDR3 nucleotides are TGTGCCAGCAGCGTAGAATTCGGGGGGCACAATGAGCAGTTCTTC. Protein sequence: CASSVEFGGHNEQFF. Full variable domain (rest looked up from reference TRBV9 and TRBJ2-1): DSGVTQTPKHLITATGQRVTLRCSPRSGDLSVYWYQQSLDQGLQFLIQYYNGEERAKGNILERFSAQQFPDLHSELNLSSLELGDSALYFCASSVEFGGHNEQFFGPGTRLTVL.

This rearrangement joins TRBV6-5 to TRBJ2-1; maybe TRBD2 (5 bases). From germline, CDR1 is MNHEY and CDR2 SVGAGI. The CDR3 is made up of 15 amino acids. Trimming removed 5 bases at V and 1 base at J, with 12 bases between. CDR3 coding DNA: TGTGCCAGCAGTCCTTTCTCGGGGTCCTACAATGAGCAGTTCTTC. Translated: CASSPFSGSYNEQFF.

The chain carries TRBV5-1 and TRBJ2-7; D possibly corresponds to TRBD1 (6 bases). Trimming cost V 0 bases and J 2 bases, with 12 bases left between them. The CDR3 is made up of 15 amino acids. Germline V gene lookup returns CDR1 SGHRS and CDR2 YFSETQ. As DNA, the CDR3 is TGCGCCAGCAGCTTGGACGGACAGAATCCCTACGAGCAGTACTTC. This translates into CASSLDGQNPYEQYF.

The J gene is TRBJ2-2, the V gene TRBV9; TRBD2 aligns across 7 bases. The CDR3 length is 15 residues. Looked up from germline, CDR1 is SGDLS and CDR2 is YYNGEE. Trimming cost V 3 bases and J 1 base; bases outside gene matches: 3. The DNA of the CDR3 is TGTGCCAGCAGCGCTCTAGCGGTGAACACCGGGGAGCTGTTTTTT. Amino acid sequence: CASSALAVNTGELFF.

The rearrangement links TRBV12-2 to TRBJ2-1; the table's D call, TRBD1, was not checked against the DNA. TRBV12-2 is termed a pseudogene. There are 18 residues in the CDR3. CDR3 in amino acids: CASRLARFGTVAYNEQFF. For the CDR3, the DNA is TGTGCAAGTCGCTTAGCGAGATTTGGGACAGTTGCCTACAATGAGCAGTTCTTC.

The genes are TRBV28 and TRBJ2-3; D is possibly TRBD1 (6 bases). V was clipped by 1 base and J by 5 bases, with 7 bases between them. CDR3 length: 13 amino acids. In germline, CDR1 is MDHEN, CDR2 SYDVKM. The CDR3 nucleotides read TGTGCCAGCAGTTTATTCAGGGGAGATACGCAGTATTTT. The encoded protein is CASSLFRGDTQYF. Complete variable domain (other parts from reference TRBV28 and TRBJ2-3): DVKVTQSSRYLVKRTGEKVFLECVQDMDHENMFWYRQDPGLGLRLIYFSYDVKMKEKGDIPEGYSVSREKKERFSLILESASTNQTSMYLCASSLFRGDTQYFGPGTRLTVL.

The J gene is TRBJ2-7, the V gene TRBV5-5; 7 positions agree with TRBD1. There are 14 residues in the CDR3. Looked up from germline, CDR1 is SGHKS and CDR2 is YYEKEE (reference sequence). Trimming at V came to 1 base and at J to 1 base, leaving 2 bases not matched to a gene. CDR3 residues: CASSLSRGSYEQYF. DNA of the CDR3: TGTGCCAGCAGCTTGAGCAGGGGGTCCTACGAGCAGTACTTC.

The J gene is TRBJ2-7, the V gene TRBV5-6; weak D call: TRBD1 (6 bases). V lost 0 bases and J lost 2, with 15 bases in between. The CDR3 spans 16 residues. Germline V gives CDR1 SGHDT, CDR2 YYEEEE. The CDR3 here is CASSLGRQVTTYEQYF. The DNA for the CDR3 is TGTGCCAGCAGCTTGGGGCGACAGGTGACTACCTACGAGCAGTACTTC.

The gene calls are TRBV27 and TRBJ1-1, with unresolved D. V lost 6 bases to trimming and J lost 0 bases, with 8 bases between them. Germline loops: CDR1 MNHEY, CDR2 SMNVEV (reference sequence). CDR3 size: 13 residues. The CDR3, as DNA: TGTGCCAGCAGCCCATGGATGAACACTGAAGCTTTCTTT. It is translated as CASSPWMNTEAFF.

V and J are TRBV19 and TRBJ2-6; 7 bases map to TRBD1. The V and J ends lost 3 bases and 2 bases, in that order; junction bases with no gene match: 7. The CDR3 has 17 residues. Germline CDR1 and CDR2: LNHDA and SQIVND (reference sequence). The CDR3 loop reads CASSILPQGAGANVLTF. CDR3 sequence (DNA): TGTGCCAGTAGTATTCTCCCCCAGGGGGCTGGGGCCAACGTCCTGACTTTC.

The CDR3 sequence is CSVPAEKNEQFF. The CDR3 DNA reads as TGCAGCGTTCCTGCGGAGAAGAATGAGCAGTTCTTC. The gene calls are TRBV29-1 and TRBJ2-1, with no clear D. There are 12 residues in the CDR3. Germline lookup yields CDR1 SQVTM and CDR2 ANQGSEA. Deletions cut 5 bases from V and 7 bases from J, with 12 bases between.

Turning to this clone: An end of the junction does not agree with germline; a read error may underlie this. V is TRBV10-3 and J is TRBJ2-7; no clear D gene. The germline CDR1 and CDR2 sequences are ENHRY and SYGVKD. The CDR3 extends over 16 amino acids. The CDR3 DNA is TGTGCCAGCAGTACTGGATCCCCACCGCCAACCTACGAGCAGTACTTC. Residues: CASSTGSPPPTYEQYF.

The V and J genes are TRBV10-2 and TRBJ2-3; 7 bases line up with TRBD2. CDR1 and CDR2 from the germline V gene are WSHSY and SAAADI. V dropped 4 bases and J dropped 4; count of bases not matched to a gene: 8. CDR3 length: 15 residues. For the CDR3, the DNA is TGCGCCAGCAGTGTGGTGGGAGGGCCAGCAGATACGCAGTATTTT. It codes for CASSVVGGPADTQYF.

In its sample, this clone was seen a few times. The chain has TRBV29-1 and TRBJ1-1, with 8 bases matching TRBD1. Germline-derived CDR1 and CDR2 are SQVTM and ANQGSEA. With V trimmed by 1 base and J by 4 bases, 5 bases remained unmatched. This CDR3 spans 14 amino acids. In nucleotides, the CDR3 is TGCAGCGTTGAAGGGACAGGGTGGAGCACTGAAGCTTTCTTT. Translation: CSVEGTGWSTEAFF.

The chain combines TRBV7-8 with TRBJ2-2; TRBD2 aligns across 7 bases. The J segment lost 9 bases and the V segment lost 1 base, leaving 14 bases of the junction unmatched. CDR1 and CDR2 from the germline V gene are SGHVS and FQNEAQ. The CDR3 is made up of 17 amino acids. The CDR3 spells CASSLEEAGLPGRELFF. In DNA, the CDR3 is TGTGCCAGCAGCTTAGAAGAAGCGGGGCTACCCGGAAGGGAGCTGTTTTTT.

The chain employs TRBV18 and TRBJ2-1, with unresolved D. The CDR3 is 16 amino acids. Between the trimmed V and J ends, which lost 3 bases and 0 bases, there was a span of 12 bases. CDR1 and CDR2 (germline): KGHSH, LQKENI. CDR3 nucleotide sequence: TGTGCCAGCTCACCCGTAACTCGGAGCTCCTACAATGAGCAGTTCTTC. It specifies CASSPVTRSSYNEQFF.

The chain uses TRBV4-1 and TRBJ1-4; D call uncertain. Germline V gene sequence: CDR1 MGHRA, CDR2 YSYEKL. This CDR3 is built from 14 residues. Trimming removed 5 bases at V and 2 bases at J, with 9 bases between. The CDR3 spells CASSSLATNEKLFF. CDR3 in DNA: TGCGCCAGCAGCTCCCTGGCGACTAATGAAAAACTGTTTTTT.

The rearrangement links TRBV27 to TRBJ2-1; possibly TRBD1 for D (6 bases). Trimming shortened V by 4 bases and J by 14 bases, and 18 bases separated the two germline ends. The germline V gene has CDR1 MNHEY and CDR2 SMNVEV (reference sequence). The CDR3 loop spans 13 amino acids. CDR3 sequence: CASSSGTYSIKFF. For the CDR3, the DNA is TGTGCCAGCAGTTCCGGGACATACTCGATAAAGTTCTTC.

The V and J genes are TRBV4-1 and TRBJ2-1; possibly TRBD1 for D (6 bases). The V gene lost 5 bases and the J gene lost 6 bases, with 26 bases spanning the gap. This CDR3 has 18 residues. The germline V gene encodes CDR1 MGHRA and CDR2 YSYEKL. CDR3 bases: TGCGCCAGCAGCAATCCAGGGGTTGTGACGGCAGCGACCAATGAGCAGTTCTTC. Its protein product is CASSNPGVVTAATNEQFF.

This chain uses TRBV14 with TRBJ2-2; 9 bases line up with TRBD2. Germline V gene sequence: CDR1 SGHDN, CDR2 FVKESK. The CDR3 has 16 amino acids. V lost 3 bases, J lost 6 bases, and 8 bases stayed unmatched. CDR3 protein: CASSQEGVAGAGELFF. CDR3 in DNA: TGTGCCAGCAGCCAGGAAGGCGTAGCGGGGGCCGGGGAGCTGTTTTTT.

The genes are TRBV4-1 and TRBJ2-7; the D is unclear. The V end lost 0 bases, the J end lost 3 bases, and 12 bases lay between the germline ends. CDR1 MGHRA and CDR2 YSYEKL come from the germline V gene. The CDR3 is made up of 15 amino acids. CDR3 sequence reads: CASSQDAEDLYEQYF. In DNA, the CDR3 is TGCGCCAGCAGCCAAGATGCCGAGGATCTCTACGAGCAGTACTTC.

The J gene is TRBJ1-2, the V gene TRBV6-4; TRBD1 might be the D (5 bases). The germline V gene has CDR1 MRHNA and CDR2 SNTAGT. This CDR3 is 13 amino acids long. V lost 3 bases and J lost 7, with 12 bases in between. The CDR3: CASSEPGTGGYTF. CDR3 DNA sequence: TGTGCCAGCAGTGAACCCGGGACTGGTGGCTACACCTTC.

This chain joins TRBV5-4 and TRBJ2-3; TRBD2 matches 8 bases. Per the germline V gene, CDR1 is SGHNT and CDR2 is YYREEE (reference sequence). V gave up 2 bases and J gave up 7 bases; unmatched junction bases: 9. This CDR3 contains 15 residues. CDR3 DNA: TGTGCCAGCAGCTTAGAACTAGCGGCGTCCCATACGCAGTATTTT. The encoded protein is CASSLELAASHTQYF.